What follows describes a single T cell receptor beta chain. This clonotype has ten or more counts. No cognate antigen has been identified for it. No much larger clonotype is one base removed from it; base qualities were not supplied. The sample comes from a study of regulatory T cells in long-lasting Graves disease (dated by TCRdb to the early 2020s). Describing the broader study: Antithyroid drugs had been taken for less than 3 months by newly diagnosed Graves' disease patients. The study was registered as a clinical trial and conducted in China. A total of around 35 samples underwent TCR sequencing: about 13 from persistent and some 20 from newly diagnosed Graves' disease patients. This study used TCR sequencing and RNA sequencing of peripheral blood to compare persistent Graves' disease patients against newly diagnosed Graves' disease patients.

Reading the label with the study, this specimen's time point is: newly diagnosed GD, antithyroid drugs for less than 3 months. For both TCR sequencing and RNA sequencing, RNA was extracted from PBMCs using TRIzol. The diagnosis of Graves' disease followed American Thyroid Association guidelines. Patients for the study were recruited at an endocrinology department in Xi'an, China. From each patient, around 8.3 milliliters of peripheral blood was collected into an EDTA anticoagulant tube. Ficoll Paque Plus density gradient separation was used to isolate PBMCs, and no additional T cell sorting was done. An Agilent 2100 Bioanalyzer and agarose gel were used to check RNA quality, and a NanoDrop 2000 was used to measure RNA concentration. What the research found in general, with its limitations: The small sample size was acknowledged by the authors as a limitation that may reduce accuracy. Only peripheral blood was studied, because thyroid tissue, the primary lesion, was inaccessible. Compared with newly diagnosed patients, patients with persistent Graves' disease had lower TCR Shannon entropy and fewer highly expanded clones, which suggests clonal expansion. Persistent patients shared more public clonotypes among themselves (around 2,500) than newly diagnosed patients did (about 970). Sequencing and analysis were limited to the TCR beta chain.

To prepare the library, multiplex PCR was applied. The reads were generated on an Illumina HiSeq 4000. iRepertoire HTBI primers and Arm-PCR amplification of CDR3 regions were used to construct TCR beta libraries. Before sequencing, the PCR products went through gel purification. As for the authors' bioinformatics: Gene usage analysis of CDR3 amino acid clonotypes used the approximately 62 TRBV and some 13 TRBJ segments found across samples. COPE and FqMerger were used to merge filtered high-quality paired reads into contigs. Contigs were aligned with BLAST to IMGT TRBV, TRBD and TRBJ reference genes, and CDR3 was defined per IMGT. Any clonotype with a frequency above 0.1% was counted as a highly expanded clone. Shannon entropy was used to measure repertoire diversity, and the Gini coefficient was used to measure V-J evenness. Clonotypes shared by more than one individual were considered public. Using fastp at Q25 and MiXCR, TCRdb reprocessed the public reads and kept productive beta chains. Rows are unified per CDR3 protein, each entry keeping the most common DNA and genes. These V and J calls derive from TCRdb rather than the authors' analysis. Recorded for this sample are about 440,000 distinct CDR3 sequences; about 16% of them occurred a single time. Roughly 23% of the sample is taken by the ten largest.

The data also belong to a second study, concerning T cells in Graves' hyperthyroidism and ophthalmopathy. That second publication adds: Graves' hyperthyroidism was defined as stable when no progression to ophthalmopathy occurred over 18 months of follow-up. Hyperthyroidism patients were aged 18 to 65 years and newly diagnosed, with disease duration of less than 2 months. Any patient with an uncontrolled infection, another autoimmune disease, pregnancy or lactation was excluded. Clinical symptoms, serum thyroxine and TRAb, thyroid ultrasound, and orbital computed tomography formed the basis for the diagnoses. The TCR CDR3 was subjected to a first round of RT-PCR using the HTBI primer set and the Qiagen OneStep RT-PCR kit. Blood samples also contained most of the expanded thyroid clonotypes (frequency above 0.001), which suggests that blood repertoires may reflect thyroid immune responses. Ophthalmopathy was separated from stable hyperthyroidism by a 13 V-J signature model, with just over 85% sensitivity and just over 81% specificity obtained in cross-validation and 80%/75% obtained in testing. In validation, progression to ophthalmopathy was predicted by the model with almost 71% sensitivity and 72.22% specificity, a median of approximately 7.1 months before onset. A discovery cohort of about a hundred patients, approximately 44 with Graves' ophthalmopathy and 57 with stable Graves' hyperthyroidism, was used to find distinguishing TCR V-J signatures. Prospective prediction of ophthalmopathy was tested in an independent validation cohort consisting of 18 hyperthyroidism patients and some 17 patients who later progressed to ophthalmopathy. The 100 discovery patients were randomly divided into training and test sets at a 7:3 ratio. In addition, the study compared T-cell repertoires in thyroid tissue and in blood from several Graves' hyperthyroidism patients. Following sampling, methimazole starting at 30 mg daily was given to hyperthyroidism patients, and high-dose intravenous methylprednisolone was given to ophthalmopathy patients. A second multiplex PCR round built the libraries, followed by size selection and purification. Libraries were sequenced paired-end with 100 bp reads on an Illumina HiSeq2000. SOAPnuke was used to process the raw data, removing reads that contained adapters or uncalled bases, had a mean Phred below 15, or lacked an exact match to the constant primer or identifier. COPE v1.2.5 was used to merge high-quality paired reads, and clonotypes were defined as unique nucleotide sequences. MiTCR v1.1 was used to align clonotypes to the IMGT TRBV, TRBD and TRBJ reference segments. Analysis was restricted to V-J combinations with a frequency above 0.0001, which covered roughly 99% of repertoires. The TCS score was defined as the ratio of F50 (clonal expansion) to E x V (chaos), calculated using BLOSUM62-based TCRdist between CDR3 peptides within each V-J. Welch's t-statistics and random forest reduced around 550 V-J features to 13, which were used in a naive Bayes classifier (R e1071). Sample size was not statistically predetermined, and investigators were not blinded to group allocation. The paper reports TCR Vbeta CDR3 sequencing of some 140 peripheral blood samples: under 45 ophthalmopathy, under 85 hyperthyroidism and roughly 17 progressor patients.

The source was peripheral blood mononuclear cells (PBMCs), collected at new diagnosis, from a patient treated with antithyroid drugs. This TCR was sampled from a woman aged 18-29 years with Graves disease. Donor details come from another sample of the same person, matched by shared clones.

This receptor carries the CDR3 CASSYRQGYNEQFF. The nucleotide sequence is TGTGCCAGCAGTTACCGACAGGGATACAATGAGCAGTTCTTC. The chain couples TRBV6-2 or TRBV6-3 to TRBJ2-1, and TRBD1 matches 7 of the central bases. Including the terminal cysteine and phenylalanine, the CDR3 comprises 14 residues. The only DNA kept is the CDR3, 42 bases in frame from the first base. Trimming leaves V shorter by 2 bases and J shorter by 4 bases, with the junction holding 2 bases beyond the gene matches. CDR1 and CDR2 were assigned from the germline V gene as MNHEY and SVGEGT.